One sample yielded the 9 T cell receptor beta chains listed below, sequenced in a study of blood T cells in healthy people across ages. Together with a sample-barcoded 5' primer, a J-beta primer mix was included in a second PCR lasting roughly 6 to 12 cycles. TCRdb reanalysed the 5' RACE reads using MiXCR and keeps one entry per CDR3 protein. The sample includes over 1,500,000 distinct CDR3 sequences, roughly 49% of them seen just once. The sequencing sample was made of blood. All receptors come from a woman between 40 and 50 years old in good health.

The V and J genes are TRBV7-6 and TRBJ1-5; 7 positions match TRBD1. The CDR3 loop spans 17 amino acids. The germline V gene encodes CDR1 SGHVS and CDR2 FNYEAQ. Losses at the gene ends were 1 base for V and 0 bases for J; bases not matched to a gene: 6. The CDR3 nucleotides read TGTGCCAGCAGCTTAGGACAGGGTAGATATAGCAATCAGCCCCAGCATTTT. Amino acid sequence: CASSLGQGRYSNQPQHF. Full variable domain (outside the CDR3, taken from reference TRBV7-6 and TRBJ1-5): GAGVSQSPRYKVTKRGQDVALRCDPISGHVSLYWYRQALGQGPEFLTYFNYEAQQDKSGLPNDRFSAERPEGSISTLTIQRTEQRDSAMYRCASSLGQGRYSNQPQHFGDGTRLSIL.

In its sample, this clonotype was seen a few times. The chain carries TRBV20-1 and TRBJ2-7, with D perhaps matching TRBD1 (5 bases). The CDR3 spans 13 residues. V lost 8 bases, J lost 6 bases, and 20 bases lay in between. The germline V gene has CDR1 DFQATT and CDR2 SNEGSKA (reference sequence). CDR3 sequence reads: CSLPPGRPSEQYF. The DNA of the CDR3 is TGCAGTCTGCCGCCAGGGCGACCCTCCGAGCAGTACTTC.

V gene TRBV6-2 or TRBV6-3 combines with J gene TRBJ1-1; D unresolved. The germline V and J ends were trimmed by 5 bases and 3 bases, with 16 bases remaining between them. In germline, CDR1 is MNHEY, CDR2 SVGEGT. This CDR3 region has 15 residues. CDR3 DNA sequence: TGTGCCAGCAGTCAATGGATGGGGAGCCACACTGAAGCTTTCTTT. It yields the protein CASSQWMGSHTEAFF.

Written as DNA, the CDR3 is TGTGCCAGCAGCCCGCAGGGCCGGGCGGTGTGGGGCTACACCTTC. Residues: CASSPQGRAVWGYTF. The chain employs TRBV14 and TRBJ1-2; TRBD1 is a possible D gene (5 bases). V was clipped by 4 bases and J by 8 bases, with 20 bases between them. The CDR3 is 15 residues long. Germline lookup yields CDR1 SGHDN and CDR2 FVKESK.

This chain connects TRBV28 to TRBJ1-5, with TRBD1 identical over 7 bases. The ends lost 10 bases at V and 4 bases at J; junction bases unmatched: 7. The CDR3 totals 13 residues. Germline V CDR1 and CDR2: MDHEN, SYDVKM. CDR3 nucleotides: TGTGCCACCCAACAGGGGCTTAATCAGCCCCAGCATTTT. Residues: CATQQGLNQPQHF.

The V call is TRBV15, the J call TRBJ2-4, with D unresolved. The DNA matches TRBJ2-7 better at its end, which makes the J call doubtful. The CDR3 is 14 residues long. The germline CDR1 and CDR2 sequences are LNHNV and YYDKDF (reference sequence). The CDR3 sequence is CATSTRTGSYEQYF. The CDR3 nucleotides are TGTGCCACCAGCACGCGGACGGGTTCCTACGAGCAGTACTTC.

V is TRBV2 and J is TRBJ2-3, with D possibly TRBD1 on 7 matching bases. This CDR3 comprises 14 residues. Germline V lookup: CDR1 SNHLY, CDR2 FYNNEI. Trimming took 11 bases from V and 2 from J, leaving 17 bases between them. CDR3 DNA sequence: TGTGCCTCCCAGGGGGAGGACCTCACAGATACGCAGTATTTT. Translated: CASQGEDLTDTQYF.

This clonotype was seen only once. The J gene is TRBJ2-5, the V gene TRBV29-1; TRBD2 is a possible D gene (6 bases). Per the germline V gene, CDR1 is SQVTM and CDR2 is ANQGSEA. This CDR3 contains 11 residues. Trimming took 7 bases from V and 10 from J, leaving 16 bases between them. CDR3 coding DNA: TGCAGCGGTGGGACTTCCGATGACCAGTACTTC. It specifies CSGGTSDDQYF. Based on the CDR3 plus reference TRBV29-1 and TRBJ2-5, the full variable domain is SAVISQKPSRDICQRGTSLTIQCQVDSQVTMMFWYRQQPGQSLTLIATANQGSEATYESGFVIDKFPISRPNLTFSTLTVSNMSPEDSSIYLCSGGTSDDQYFGPGTRLLVL.

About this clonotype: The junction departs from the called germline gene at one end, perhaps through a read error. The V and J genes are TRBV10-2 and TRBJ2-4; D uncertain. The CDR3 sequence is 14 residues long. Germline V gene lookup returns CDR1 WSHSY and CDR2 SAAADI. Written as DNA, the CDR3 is TGCGCCAGCAGTGAGCGGATGTGGCACTACGAGCAGTGCTTC. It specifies CASSERMWHYEQCF.